These 25 T cell receptor beta chains came from one sample sequenced in a study of T cell repertoires in cytomegalovirus infection. TCRdb recomputed calls from the reads with MiXCR, one row per CDR3 protein. The sample shows roughly 990,000 distinct CDR3 sequences, about a third of them seen only once. For these receptors, no antigen is known. Sequencing was performed on cultured CD8+ T cells from PBMCs, taken from culture after CMV antigen stimulation. Source of these receptors: a human donor in good health (CMV status not recorded). Some clones in this sample may be carry-over from other donors' samples.

The rearrangement links TRBV2 to TRBJ2-7; 10 bases are a match to TRBD1. Germline V gene sequence: CDR1 SNHLY, CDR2 FYNNEI. Trimming at V came to 6 bases and at J to 5 bases, leaving 13 bases not matched to a gene. This CDR3 contains 16 residues. CDR3 DNA sequence: TGTGCCAGCAGGGGACAGGGGCGATTGTCCCCCCACGAGCAGTACTTC. Protein: CASRGQGRLSPHEQYF.

V and J are TRBV6-8 and TRBJ1-5, with D uncertain. This CDR3 has 16 amino acids. V gave up 0 bases and J gave up 7 bases, with 16 bases separating them. In germline, CDR1 is MNHGY, CDR2 SAAAGT. The CDR3 reads CASSYSSTGVGQPQHF. The CDR3 DNA reads as TGTGCCAGCAGTTACTCAAGTACTGGGGTGGGGCAGCCCCAGCATTTT.

This chain connects TRBV9 to TRBJ1-1; D gene unclear. CDR3 length: 17 amino acids. CDR1 and CDR2 (germline): SGDLS, YYNGEE. V was clipped by 0 bases and J by 0 bases, with 15 bases between them. CDR3: CASSVGPGSFMNTEAFF. CDR3 DNA: TGTGCCAGCAGCGTAGGGCCGGGATCTTTTATGAACACTGAAGCTTTCTTT.

The V and J genes are TRBV7-9 and TRBJ2-1; tentative D call: TRBD2 (6 bases). The CDR3 loop spans 16 amino acids. CDR1 and CDR2 (germline): SEHNR, FQNEAQ (reference sequence). Trimming removed 4 bases from V and 8 bases from J, with 21 bases in between. The CDR3 spells CASSSLTGTRGDEQFF. The CDR3 region has the DNA TGTGCCAGCAGCTCCCTCACCGGGACTCGAGGCGATGAGCAGTTCTTC.

The table lists this clonotype with a few counts. The chain recombines TRBV9 with TRBJ2-1, with D perhaps TRBD2 (6 bases). V lost 3 bases, J lost 10 bases, and 8 bases lay in between. Germline CDR1 is SGDLS and CDR2 is YYNGEE. The CDR3 runs to 11 residues. The CDR3 is CASSATREQFF. The DNA of the CDR3 is TGTGCCAGCAGCGCGACTAGGGAGCAGTTCTTC.

The rearrangement uses TRBV20-1 and TRBJ2-5; 8 nucleotides match TRBD2. CDR3 length equals 17 residues. Germline V gene lookup returns CDR1 DFQATT and CDR2 SNEGSKA (reference sequence). Trimming cost V 0 bases and J 0 bases; bases outside gene matches: 9. CDR3 sequence: CSARDEGPAGDQETQYF. CDR3 sequence (DNA): TGCAGTGCTAGAGATGAAGGTCCAGCGGGGGACCAAGAGACCCAGTACTTC.

Turning to this clonotype: One end of the junction varies from germline; a read error may be responsible. The chain combines TRBV5-3 with TRBJ2-3; a weak D match, TRBD2 (5 bases). TRBV5-3 counts as an open reading frame of uncertain function. The CDR3 consists of 14 residues. CDR3: CASSLELVADTQYF. DNA for the CDR3: TGTGCCAGCAGCTTGGAACTAGTGGCAGATACGCAGTATTTT.

This clonotype was picked up many times. The chain employs TRBV7-6 and TRBJ2-2, with D possibly TRBD1 on 5 matching bases. The germline V and J ends were trimmed by 2 bases and 3 bases, with 10 bases remaining between them. This CDR3 has 15 amino acids. Germline CDR1 reads SGHVS; CDR2 reads FNYEAQ. The chain's CDR3 is CASSLRTPHTGELFF. CDR3 in DNA: TGTGCCAGCAGCTTAAGGACACCCCACACCGGGGAGCTGTTTTTT.

The chain employs TRBV7-6 and TRBJ2-7, with a tentative D call TRBD1 (7 bases). Germline CDR1 is SGHVS and CDR2 is FNYEAQ. The CDR3 has 15 residues. V dropped 1 base and J dropped 0 bases, with 10 bases sitting between them. Here the CDR3 reads CASSLGGTDSYEQYF. The CDR3 nucleotides are TGTGCCAGCAGCTTAGGCGGGACAGACTCCTACGAGCAGTACTTC.

The chain couples TRBV9 to TRBJ2-5, with D hard to call. Between the trimmed V and J ends, which lost 0 bases and 4 bases, there was a span of 10 bases. Germline values: CDR1 SGDLS, CDR2 YYNGEE. There are 14 residues in the CDR3. This chain's CDR3 is CASSVGGGGETQYF. The CDR3 nucleotides read TGTGCCAGCAGCGTAGGAGGCGGCGGAGAGACCCAGTACTTC.

The chain recombines TRBV2 with TRBJ2-7, with TRBD1 matching 7 bases. The CDR3 is 15 residues long. CDR1 and CDR2 (germline): SNHLY, FYNNEI. The junction had 7 bases not matched to a gene; V was cut back by 0 bases and J by 5 bases. The DNA of the CDR3 is TGTGCCAGCAGTGAAGCTTGGAACAGGGGCGACGAGCAGTACGTC. Translated, it gives CASSEAWNRGDEQYV.

Of note for this clonotype: Relative to the germline gene, one junction end is altered; a read error may explain this. The genes are TRBV5-6 and TRBJ1-1; possibly TRBD1 for D (5 bases). Germline CDR1 and CDR2: SGHDT and YYEEEE. The CDR3 runs 12 residues. The DNA of the CDR3 is TGTGCCAGCAGCTTGGGCCTCACAGGCATGATCTTT. Translated: CASSLGLTGMIF.

J is TRBJ2-5 and V is TRBV4-1, with TRBD2 matching 8 bases. The length of the CDR3 is 19 residues. V gave up 3 bases and J gave up 1 base; unmatched junction bases: 16. The germline CDR1 and CDR2 sequences are MGHRA and YSYEKL. The CDR3: CASSQRWDGAGALQETQYF. As DNA, the CDR3 is TGCGCCAGCAGCCAGCGGTGGGACGGAGCGGGGGCCCTCCAAGAGACCCAGTACTTC.

This clonotype has more than one count but fewer than ten. The chain combines TRBV6-2 or TRBV6-3 with TRBJ2-1, with a weak D call TRBD2 (5 bases). This CDR3 region has 13 residues. Trimming took 7 bases from V and 5 from J, leaving 12 bases between them. Germline V gene sequence: CDR1 MNHEY, CDR2 SVGEGT. The CDR3, as DNA: TGTGCCAGCACCAACGGGGTTGACAATGAGCAGTTCTTC. The encoded protein is CASTNGVDNEQFF.

The table lists this clonotype with a few counts. The chain couples TRBV2 to TRBJ2-1; 14 bases agree with TRBD2. Trimming cost V 4 bases and J 8 bases; bases outside gene matches: 4. Germline V gene data show CDR1 as SNHLY and CDR2 as FYNNEI. The CDR3 is 15 amino acids. The CDR3 DNA reads TGTGCCAGCAGTGCCTGGACTAGCGGGGGGTATGAGCAGTTCTTC. Its translation: CASSAWTSGGYEQFF.

The chain recombines TRBV12-3 or TRBV12-4 with TRBJ2-7; D is perhaps TRBD1 (6 bases). The V and J ends lost 2 bases and 7 bases respectively, with 9 bases between them. The CDR3 runs to 12 residues. The CDR3 spells CASSLYRAEQYF. The CDR3 nucleotides read TGTGCCAGCAGTTTATACAGGGCTGAGCAGTACTTC.

The gene calls are TRBV12-3 or TRBV12-4 and TRBJ2-3, with a possible D match to TRBD1 (7 bases). V gave up 8 bases and J gave up 2 bases, with 14 bases separating them. The CDR3 has 14 amino acids. The CDR3 spells CASGGGIITDTQYF. Here the CDR3 DNA reads TGTGCCAGCGGAGGGGGCATCATCACAGATACGCAGTATTTT.

The CDR3 protein is CASSQVKNEQFF. CDR3 in DNA: TGCGCCAGCAGCCAAGTTAAAAATGAGCAGTTCTTC. This sequence joins TRBV4-1 and TRBJ2-1; D uncertain. The CDR3 has 12 residues. CDR1 is MGHRA, CDR2 YSYEKL, per germline. Trimming removed 1 base at V and 7 bases at J, with 5 bases between.

The gene calls are TRBV28 and TRBJ2-7; D is ambiguous. V lost 2 bases to trimming and J lost 2 bases, with 7 bases between them. This CDR3 spans 13 amino acids. CDR1 is MDHEN, CDR2 SYDVKM, per germline. The CDR3 reads CASSLGLAYEQYV. The CDR3 bases are TGTGCCAGCAGTTTAGGTTTGGCCTACGAGCAGTACGTC.

The rearrangement joins TRBV29-1 to TRBJ1-1, with a tentative D call TRBD1 (5 bases). Germline CDR1 reads SQVTM; CDR2 reads ANQGSEA. V shed 4 bases and J shed 0 bases, with 18 bases lying between them. The CDR3 consists of 16 residues. The CDR3 sequence is CSVGTPANIVNTEAFF. CDR3 bases: TGCAGCGTTGGGACACCGGCCAACATAGTGAACACTGAAGCTTTCTTT.

CDR3 in amino acids: CASSFTVGYGYTF. Here the CDR3 DNA reads TGTGCCAGCAGTTTCACAGTGGGCTATGGCTACACCTTC. The V gene is TRBV27, the J gene TRBJ1-2; D is unclear. CDR1 and CDR2 (germline): MNHEY, SMNVEV (reference sequence). V was pared by 3 bases and J by 4 bases, with 9 bases between. The CDR3 extends over 13 amino acids.

The sample holds a few counts of this clonotype. The V gene is TRBV7-9, the J gene TRBJ2-7; 12 positions match TRBD1. J gave up 5 bases and V 5 bases, and 4 bases lay outside the gene matches. CDR3 length equals 14 residues. The germline gives CDR1 SEHNR, CDR2 FQNEAQ (reference sequence). CDR3 in DNA: TGTGCCAGCAGCCCCGGGACAGGGGGCGACGAGCAGTACGTC. Protein product: CASSPGTGGDEQYV.

This clonotype occurred a few times. The gene calls are TRBV7-9 and TRBJ2-5; perhaps TRBD1 as D (5 bases). V dropped 2 bases and J dropped 3 bases, with 16 bases sitting between them. CDR1 and CDR2 from the germline V gene are SEHNR and FQNEAQ (reference sequence). The CDR3 consists of 16 residues. CDR3 DNA sequence: TGTGCCAGCAGCTTAACCCCCCAGACAGTAGAAGAGACCCAGTACTTC. It codes for CASSLTPQTVEETQYF.

This clonotype was counted only a few times. The V and J genes are TRBV27 and TRBJ2-1; D is possibly TRBD1 (5 bases). The CDR3 is made up of 13 amino acids. The germline V and J ends were trimmed by 5 bases and 5 bases, with 10 bases remaining between them. CDR1 is MNHEY and CDR2 is SMNVEV in the germline V gene (reference sequence). CDR3 residues: CASSQLRDNEQFF. CDR3 in DNA: TGTGCCAGCAGTCAGCTCAGGGACAATGAGCAGTTCTTC.

This clonotype was detected a few times. The chain links TRBV19 to TRBJ1-1; TRBD1 is a possible D gene (5 bases). The V and J ends lost 1 base and 0 bases respectively, with 9 bases between them. This CDR3 has 15 amino acids. Per the germline V gene, CDR1 is LNHDA and CDR2 is SQIVND (reference sequence). CDR3 nucleotide sequence: TGTGCCAGTAGTATAGGGGGGAGGCTGAACACTGAAGCTTTCTTT. Encoded protein: CASSIGGRLNTEAFF. Filled out from reference TRBV19 and TRBJ1-1, the complete variable domain reads DGGITQSPKYLFRKEGQNVTLSCEQNLNHDAMYWYRQDPGQGLRLIYYSQIVNDFQKGDIAEGYSVSREKKESFPLTVTSAQKNPTAFYLCASSIGGRLNTEAFFGQGTRLTVV.